This is a list of T cell receptor beta chains from one sample in a study of pediatric ulcerative colitis. Clones were sequenced by immunoSEQ multiplex PCR, and TCRdb holds only the in-frame ones, with some missing. The repertoire holds fewer than 30,000 clones, with over 65% as singletons. The sample comprised gut tissue. Receptor source: a boy between 5 and 17 years old with severe ulcerative colitis. The CDR3 runs from the conserved cysteine through the conserved F or W. A D gene is named only where the DNA matches it firmly. Part of the rows lack a size; the others show once, few, many or a class for expanded clones.

j_call d_call cdr3_length v_call clone_size cdr3_aa cdr3_nt
TRBJ1-4 NA 16 TRBV19 NA CASSIVVGATNEKLFF TGTGCCAGTAGTATAGTCGTCGGGGCAACTAATGAAAAACTGTTTTTT
TRBJ2-3 NA 12 TRBV12-5 NA CASGLDQRTQYF TGTGCTAGTGGTCTCGACCAACGGACGCAGTATTTT
TRBJ2-3 NA 12 TRBV13 NA CASSAGTDTQYF TGTGCCAGCAGTGCCGGCACAGATACGCAGTATTTT
TRBJ1-1 NA 14 TRBV5-1 NA CASSLELRGLEAFF TGCGCCAGCAGCTTGGAACTTCGGGGGCTTGAAGCTTTCTTT
TRBJ2-3 NA 14 TRBV19 NA CASSLASLTDTQYF TGTGCCAGTAGTCTGGCTAGTTTAACAGATACGCAGTATTTT
TRBJ2-1 TRBD1 15 TRBV4-2 NA CASSQGTGDYNEQFF TGTGCCAGCAGCCAAGGGACAGGGGATTACAATGAGCAGTTCTTC
TRBJ2-1 NA 18 TRBV11-2 NA CASSLKVGGGHPYNEQFF TGTGCCAGCAGCTTAAAGGTCGGTGGCGGGCACCCTTACAATGAGCAGTTCTTC
TRBJ2-3 TRBD2 15 TRBV11-2 NA CASSLEGGATDTQYF TGTGCCAGCAGCTTAGAGGGAGGGGCCACAGATACGCAGTATTTT
TRBJ1-1 NA 13 TRBV29-1 NA CSPGGRAYTEAFF TGCAGCCCTGGGGGAAGGGCCTACACTGAAGCTTTCTTT
TRBJ2-3 NA 15 TRBV11-2 NA CASSWSLNNHDTQYF TGTGCCAGCAGCTGGTCTCTAAACAACCACGATACGCAGTATTTT
TRBJ2-3 NA 15 TRBV4-3 NA CASSQSGQITDTQYF TGCGCCAGCAGCCAATCCGGGCAGATCACAGATACGCAGTATTTT
TRBJ1-2 NA 13 TRBV30 medium-sized CAWSVPPGRGYTF TGTGCCTGGAGTGTCCCTCCAGGGAGGGGCTACACCTTC
TRBJ2-7 NA 14 TRBV11-3 medium-sized CASTLGTPDGEQYF TGTGCCAGCACCTTGGGGACGCCAGACGGCGAGCAGTACTTC
TRBJ2-5 NA 15 TRBV11-2 NA CASSFQGGMGETQYF TGTGCCAGCAGCTTCCAGGGGGGGATGGGAGAGACCCAGTACTTC
TRBJ2-1 TRBD2 15 TRBV9 NA CASSVGSGTRNEQFF TGTGCCAGCAGCGTAGGAAGTGGGACTAGGAATGAGCAGTTCTTC